This TCR beta chain was sequenced in a study of neurological immune-mediated disorders. This clonotype showed up many times. The antigen remains unidentified. The CDR3 extends over 13 amino acids. V lost 0 bases to trimming and J lost 6 bases, with 11 bases between them. CDR1 is DFQATT, CDR2 SNEGSKA, per germline (reference sequence). Study-level results: HTLV-1-associated myelopathy had the most TCR clonal expansion, whereas multiple sclerosis had the least (lower than in healthy controls). Neither clinical nor MRI features were associated with the multiple sclerosis repertoire cluster.

Time point given: longitudinal time-point 3. MiXCR was run by TCRdb on the 5' RACE reads, yielding one entry per CDR3 protein. Here the sample spans approximately 80,000 distinct CDR3 sequences, around 4.7% being singletons. The sample consisted of PBMCs. The sequence was obtained from a woman in her fifties or sixties with multiple sclerosis. The chain has TRBV20-1 and TRBJ1-1, with D maybe TRBD1 (5 bases). Here the CDR3 reads CSARDGQGPEAFF. For the CDR3, the DNA is TGCAGTGCTAGAGATGGCCAGGGCCCTGAAGCTTTCTTT.